This T cell receptor (beta chain) came from a study of chemoradiotherapy in HPV16-positive cancers. Study findings and constraints: Non-HPV-specific T cells did not expand in tumors during treatment, whereas candidate HPV-specific clones and E7-related motifs did.

Clones were read by immunoSEQ multiplex PCR, and TCRdb kept only the in-frame ones, dropping some. The table lists fewer than 25,000 clones, around 90% of them singletons. Note on this clone: Its antigen is as yet unknown.

The CDR3 contains 14 residues. Trimming removed 3 bases at V and 7 bases at J, with 13 bases between. Germline values: CDR1 SGHVS, CDR2 FQNEAQ. This sequence joins TRBV7-8 and TRBJ1-3; D gene ambiguous. The clonotype comes from a human donor with HPV-associated anogenital cancer. Sample: blood, taken from a patient who underwent chemoradiotherapy. CDR3 loop: CASSFARSSNTIYF. CDR3 bases: TGTGCCAGCAGCTTCGCCAGGAGTAGTAACACCATATATTTT.